This record concerns one T cell receptor (beta chain) sequence. CDR1 SNHLY and CDR2 FYNNEI come from the germline V gene. The CDR3 loop spans 14 amino acids. Trimming shortened V by 6 bases and J by 3 bases, and 15 bases separated the two germline ends. The sample is drawn from a study of T cell repertoires in cytomegalovirus infection. TCRdb re-called the reads through MiXCR, storing one row per CDR3 protein. The sample gives roughly 280,000 distinct CDR3 sequences, approximately 14% of which show up once; around 9% is in the top ten. The rearrangement joins TRBV2 to TRBJ2-7; weak D call: TRBD2 (6 bases). The sequence came from a human donor in good health (CMV status not recorded). Some clones in this sample may be carry-over from other donors' samples. Sequenced input: PBMCs. The CDR3 DNA is TGTGCCAGCAGCCCGGCGGGGCCGAACTACGAGCAGTACTTC. Encoded protein: CASSPAGPNYEQYF.